This T cell receptor beta chain was identified during a study of blood T cell repertoires in COVID-19. Whole-study context: Italy, Spain and the United States were the sources of the convalescent and acute COVID-19 samples.

V was clipped by 8 bases and J by 2 bases; unmatched bases: 6. There are 14 residues in the CDR3. Germline CDR1 is MNHEY and CDR2 is SVGAGI. Libraries were prepared by immunoSEQ multiplex PCR; TCRdb keeps only in-frame clonotypes and omits some of them. The sample has around 62,000 clones, 85% seen once. The source of this sequence is a man in his fifties with acute or convalescent COVID-19. Sequenced input: peripheral blood. The rearrangement joins TRBV6-5 to TRBJ2-3, with 8 bases matching TRBD2. The CDR3 DNA follows: TGTGCCAGCTTCGGGGGGGGCCCCACAGATACGCAGTATTTT. Its protein product is CASFGGGPTDTQYF.